Shown below are 12 T cell receptor beta chains from a single sample sequenced in a study of T-cell memory formation after mild COVID-19. MiXCR, run by TCRdb on the 5' RACE reads, gives a single entry per CDR3 protein. This sample carries around 100,000 distinct CDR3 sequences, around 10% of them seen once, and the ten largest clones take about 40%. Material: PBMCs or a T cell subset sorted from them (not recorded which). The receptors were sampled from a man aged 18 to 30 who had mild COVID-19 (a few samples of this study predate the infection). Cell type and time point are not known.

This clonotype has just a few counts. J is TRBJ2-2 and V is TRBV3-1, with 9 bases lining up with TRBD2. Germline V gene lookup returns CDR1 LGHDT and CDR2 YNNKEL (reference sequence). CDR3 length: 15 amino acids. V dropped 9 bases and J dropped 6; count of bases not matched to a gene: 11. The CDR3 DNA follows: TGTGCCAGTGGGAAACCTAGCGGGGTCCCCGGGGAGCTGTTTTTT. Translation: CASGKPSGVPGELFF.

This clonotype was detected many times. The chain uses TRBV5-1 and TRBJ2-7; D possibly corresponds to TRBD1 (5 bases). Germline lookup yields CDR1 SGHRS and CDR2 YFSETQ. Trimming pared 1 base from V and 4 bases from J, leaving 6 bases between. The CDR3 has 12 amino acids. CDR3 amino acids: CASSLTGYEQYV. The CDR3 coding sequence is TGCGCCAGCAGCTTGACAGGATACGAGCAGTACGTC.

This clonotype was counted a few times. The chain recombines TRBV7-9 with TRBJ1-2, with a possible D match to TRBD1 (6 bases). The length of the CDR3 is 15 residues. The germline V gene encodes CDR1 SEHNR and CDR2 FQNEAQ (reference sequence). V shed 1 base and J shed 3 bases, with 12 bases lying between them. This CDR3 is CASSLGTVQHYGYTF. The CDR3 DNA reads TGTGCCAGCAGCTTAGGGACAGTTCAACACTATGGCTACACCTTC.

This clonotype was found a few times. This CDR3 is CASSLERGSTIGYTF. The CDR3 DNA reads TGTGCCAGCAGCTTAGAACGTGGCAGCACTATTGGCTACACCTTC. This chain links TRBV7-8 with TRBJ1-2; D unclear. CDR1 is SGHVS and CDR2 is FQNEAQ in the germline V gene. V gave up 1 base and J gave up 7 bases, with 16 bases separating them. The CDR3 sequence is 15 residues long.

This rearrangement joins TRBV24-1 to TRBJ1-5, with 8 bases that match TRBD1. J gave up 6 bases and V 5 bases, and 8 bases lay outside the gene matches. Germline loops: CDR1 KGHDR, CDR2 SFDVKD. The CDR3 extends over 15 amino acids. The CDR3 sequence: CATSATGGLGQPQHF. The CDR3 DNA sequence: TGTGCCACCAGTGCTACAGGGGGTCTAGGTCAGCCCCAGCATTTT.

This clonotype was counted ten times or more. V is TRBV5-1 and J is TRBJ2-3; 9 nucleotides align to TRBD2. V lost 0 bases, J lost 3 bases, and 5 bases stayed unmatched. This CDR3 region has 16 residues. From germline, CDR1 is SGHRS and CDR2 YFSETQ. In nucleotides, the CDR3 is TGCGCCAGCAGCTTGGATCGCGGGGGGGCAACAGATACGCAGTATTTT. It specifies CASSLDRGGATDTQYF.

The chain carries TRBV7-2 and TRBJ2-1; D possibly uses TRBD1 or TRBD2 (7 bases each). This CDR3 has 11 amino acids. Trimming pared 7 bases from V and 12 bases from J, leaving 13 bases between. From germline, CDR1 is SGHTA and CDR2 FQGNSA. CDR3 nucleotides: TGTGCCAGCACCCCAGGGGGGGGGCAGTTCTTC. This gives the protein CASTPGGGQFF.

The V gene is TRBV18, the J gene TRBJ2-6; D remains unclear. Germline-derived CDR1 and CDR2 are KGHSH and LQKENI. This CDR3 is 19 amino acids long. Trimming cost V 4 bases and J 2 bases, with 21 bases left between them. Here the CDR3 DNA reads TGTGCCAGCTCACTCAGAGTTTCCTCTGGAGTGGCTGGGGCCAACGTCCTGACTTTC. This codes for CASSLRVSSGVAGANVLTF.

The CDR3 here is CASSQVGGTAANYGYTF. As DNA, the CDR3 is TGCGCCAGCAGCCAAGTCGGTGGGACAGCAGCCAACTATGGCTACACCTTC. The chain links TRBV4-1 to TRBJ1-2, with 7 positions matching TRBD1. The CDR3 has 17 residues. Germline V gene data show CDR1 as MGHRA and CDR2 as YSYEKL. V lost 1 base to trimming and J lost 2 bases; unmatched junction nucleotides: 10.

This clonotype showed up many times. CDR3 amino acids: CASSGGQGHTGELFF. For the CDR3, the DNA is TGTGCCAGCAGCGGAGGACAGGGACACACCGGGGAGCTGTTTTTT. V is TRBV7-9 and J is TRBJ2-2, with 8 bases matching TRBD1. Trimming cost V 5 bases and J 3 bases; bases outside gene matches: 5. CDR3 length: 15 amino acids. Germline V gene data show CDR1 as SEHNR and CDR2 as FQNEAQ (reference sequence).

This clonotype was seen only a few times. The V gene is TRBV9, the J gene TRBJ2-7; D is perhaps TRBD1 (5 bases). Germline V gives CDR1 SGDLS, CDR2 YYNGEE. This CDR3 comprises 14 residues. The V end was cut by 4 bases, the J end by 0 bases, with 11 bases between. CDR3 DNA sequence: TGTGCCAGCAGCCCAGGGATTTCCTCCTACGAGCAGTACGTC. Its translation is CASSPGISSYEQYV.

This clonotype showed up many times. The chain carries TRBV6-8 and TRBJ2-5; TRBD1 matches at 10 bases. Germline trimming cut 7 bases from V and 2 bases from J; bases unmatched to any gene: 4. The CDR3 has 14 amino acids. Germline CDR1 is MNHGY and CDR2 is SAAAGT. CDR3 sequence: CASTGQGDQETQYF. DNA for the CDR3: TGTGCCAGCACCGGACAGGGGGATCAAGAGACCCAGTACTTC.